The next 16 T cell receptor beta chains were all read from a single sample in a study of blood T cell repertoires in COVID-19 (dated by TCRdb to 2020 to 2021). The library was generated by the immunoSEQ multiplex PCR assay. Sourced from immuneACCESS, this table was stored by TCRdb with only in-frame sequences that have V and J called. A share of the clones is absent; for the studies checked, an unresolved V gene accounts for under half, and the remainder has no known explanation. Here the sample has under 300,000 clones; roughly nine tenths occur a single time. The ten most abundant clones make up roughly 4.5% of the sample. The sequencing sample was made of peripheral blood. Receptors were obtained from a middle-aged woman who had recovered from COVID-19.

The chain joins TRBV18 to TRBJ1-1, with 11 positions matching TRBD1. There are 14 residues in the CDR3. Germline loops: CDR1 KGHSH, CDR2 LQKENI. The J segment lost 4 bases and the V segment lost 4 bases, leaving 2 bases of the junction unmatched. The CDR3 DNA reads as TGTGCCAGCTCACTTGGGACAGGGGGCACTGAAGCTTTCTTT. Translating gives CASSLGTGGTEAFF.

V gene TRBV2 combines with J gene TRBJ1-2, with D perhaps TRBD1 (5 bases). The length of the CDR3 is 14 residues. The V gene lost 4 bases and the J gene lost 1 base, with 10 bases spanning the gap. Germline values: CDR1 SNHLY, CDR2 FYNNEI. The CDR3 DNA reads TGTGCCAGCAGTGGGACATTGAGTAACTATGGCTACACCTTC. It encodes CASSGTLSNYGYTF.

The genes are TRBV13 and TRBJ2-5; D not resolved. Trimming cost V 1 base and J 5 bases, with 14 bases left between them. This CDR3 spans 15 amino acids. The germline V gene encodes CDR1 PRHDT and CDR2 FYEKMQ (reference sequence). CDR3 DNA sequence: TGTGCCAGCAGCTTAGAGCGAGGTACGGCGGAGACCCAGTACTTC. This sequence encodes CASSLERGTAETQYF.

V is TRBV3-1 (or the pseudogene TRBV3-2) and J is TRBJ1-1; TRBD1 agrees at 8 bases. Looked up from germline, CDR1 is LGHDT and CDR2 is YNNKEL (reference sequence). V lost 7 bases and J lost 5; bases outside the gene matches: 9. This CDR3 region has 14 residues. DNA of the CDR3: TGTGCCAGCAAAAATCAGGGGGCGGGAACTGAAGCTTTCTTT. Its protein product is CASKNQGAGTEAFF.

V is TRBV19 and J is TRBJ1-3; the D gene is possibly TRBD1 (6 bases). Between the trimmed V and J ends, which lost 4 bases and 9 bases, there was a span of 22 bases. Germline V gene data show CDR1 as LNHDA and CDR2 as SQIVND (reference sequence). The CDR3 has 16 amino acids. Here the CDR3 DNA reads TGTGCCAGTAGTACTAGAAGCTCCGGGACATCTCCCACCATATATTTT. Translation: CASSTRSSGTSPTIYF.

This chain connects TRBV28 to TRBJ2-7, with TRBD1 identical over 10 bases. The CDR3 covers 13 residues. V trimming: 3 bases; J trimming: 6 bases; junction bases outside the gene matches: 2. Per germline, CDR1 MDHEN and CDR2 SYDVKM. The CDR3 loop is CASSFGDRGEQYF. CDR3 sequence (DNA): TGTGCCAGCAGTTTCGGGGACAGGGGCGAGCAGTACTTC. Variable domain in full (rest from reference TRBV28 and TRBJ2-7): DVKVTQSSRYLVKRTGEKVFLECVQDMDHENMFWYRQDPGLGLRLIYFSYDVKMKEKGDIPEGYSVSREKKERFSLILESASTNQTSMYLCASSFGDRGEQYFGPGTRLTVT.

The rearrangement joins TRBV27 to TRBJ1-2; D gene uncertain. The CDR3 extends over 11 amino acids. V lost 7 bases and J 6 bases, leaving 9 bases between the germline ends. Germline loops: CDR1 MNHEY, CDR2 SMNVEV (reference sequence). The DNA for the CDR3 is TGTGCCAGCATGTTCGGTAATGGCTACACCTTC. Amino acids: CASMFGNGYTF.

The chain is built from TRBV7-2 and TRBJ2-5; 8 bases fit TRBD2. The CDR3 runs 16 residues. Germline V lookup: CDR1 SGHTA, CDR2 FQGNSA. After removal of 1 base from V and 5 bases from J, the junction contained 9 bases not matched to a gene. CDR3 coding DNA: TGTGCCAGCAGCTTAGAAGCTCTGAAGCGGGGGGAGACCCAGTACTTC. It codes for CASSLEALKRGETQYF. Drawing the rest from reference TRBV7-2 and TRBJ2-5, the complete variable domain is GAGVSQSPSNKVTEKGKDVELRCDPISGHTALYWYRQSLGQGLEFLIYFQGNSAPDKSGLPSDRFSAERTGGSVSTLTIQRTQQEDSAVYLCASSLEALKRGETQYFGPGTRLLVL.

This clone occurred once. The V gene is TRBV6-5, the J gene TRBJ2-2, with 7 nucleotides matching TRBD1. Germline CDR1 and CDR2: MNHEY and SVGAGI. V lost 7 bases and J lost 2; bases outside the gene matches: 7. There are 15 residues in the CDR3. Here the CDR3 reads CASKEQGTNTGELFF. The CDR3 region has the DNA TGTGCCAGCAAAGAACAGGGGACCAACACCGGGGAGCTGTTTTTT.

This clone was recorded only once. The chain couples TRBV6-4 to TRBJ2-1, with 8 bases lining up with TRBD1. The CDR3 consists of 16 residues. The J segment lost 2 bases and the V segment lost 6 bases, leaving 9 bases of the junction unmatched. CDR1 MRHNA and CDR2 SNTAGT come from the germline V gene. CDR3 region: CASSVQGAMPYNEQFF. The CDR3 DNA reads as TGTGCCAGCAGCGTTCAGGGGGCCATGCCCTACAATGAGCAGTTCTTC.

This clone was seen more than once but under ten times. The chain uses TRBV5-1 and TRBJ2-2; TRBD2 matches 8 bases. In germline, CDR1 is SGHRS, CDR2 YFSETQ. V lost 0 bases and J lost 1; bases outside the gene matches: 8. The CDR3 totals 18 residues. This CDR3 reads CASSLEILLAGNTGELFF. CDR3 nucleotide sequence: TGCGCCAGCAGCTTGGAAATCTTGCTAGCGGGGAACACCGGGGAGCTGTTTTTT.

This chain uses TRBV5-1 with TRBJ1-3, with D perhaps TRBD1 (5 bases). Germline CDR1 reads SGHRS; CDR2 reads YFSETQ. Trimming took 5 bases from V and 2 from J, leaving 17 bases between them. The CDR3 has 16 amino acids. The DNA of the CDR3 is TGCGCCAGCAGGCGCTTTCAGGGTGGAACTGGAAACACCATATATTTT. Protein product: CASRRFQGGTGNTIYF.

The chain recombines TRBV19 with TRBJ2-3; 7 bases map to TRBD1. Trimming removed 3 bases from V and 0 bases from J; junction bases left unmatched: 3. Germline lookup yields CDR1 LNHDA and CDR2 SQIVND (reference sequence). The CDR3 runs to 15 residues. In DNA, the CDR3 is TGTGCCAGTAGTATCACAGGGGAGAGCACAGATACGCAGTATTTT. It translates to CASSITGESTDTQYF.

This clone was recorded a few times. This sample also contains other DNA sequences that code for the same CDR3. The chain links TRBV30 to TRBJ1-6; D remains unclear. Germline CDR1 reads GTSNPN; CDR2 reads SVGIG (reference sequence). CDR3 length: 15 amino acids. V was trimmed by 0 bases and J by 7 bases, leaving 13 bases between them. DNA for the CDR3: TGTGCCTGGAGTGTACGCGGGTCGCGAAATTCACCCCTCCACTTT. Translated, it gives CAWSVRGSRNSPLHF.

The V and J genes are TRBV5-1 and TRBJ1-2; D possibly corresponds to TRBD1 (5 bases). Trimming cost V 4 bases and J 4 bases, with 11 bases left between them. Per the germline V gene, CDR1 is SGHRS and CDR2 is YFSETQ. The CDR3 has 13 residues. CDR3 sequence (DNA): TGCGCCAGCAGCCTAGACAGTACCTATGGCTACACCTTC. This translates into CASSLDSTYGYTF.

V gene TRBV2 combines with J gene TRBJ2-1; D gene unclear. Germline V CDR1 and CDR2: SNHLY, FYNNEI. This CDR3 is built from 12 residues. The V end was cut by 5 bases, the J end by 5 bases, with 7 bases between. The CDR3 DNA sequence: TGTGCCAGCAGTCTTACAGACAATGAGCAGTTCTTC. It translates to CASSLTDNEQFF.